This TCR beta chain was sequenced during a study of CD8+CD57+ T cells in acquired aplastic anemia. TCR beta VDJ combinations and CDR3 sequences were profiled from genomic DNA. TCRdb re-called the reads with MiXCR, one entry per CDR3 protein. The table lists around 170,000 distinct CDR3 sequences, 60% to 70% of them singletons. The V gene's germline CDR1 is MNHEY and CDR2 SMNVEV (reference sequence). CDR3 length: 14 residues. For this clonotype: This sequence may be a read error, since a much larger clone differs from it by one base.

The specimen was sorted CD4+, CD8+, or CD8+CD57+ T cells (not recorded which) from PBMCs. The clonotype was recovered from a human donor in good health. The chain combines TRBV27 with TRBJ2-7; no firm D call. The CDR3 loop is CASSLRYLGYDQYF. Written as DNA, the CDR3 is TGTGCCAGCAGTTTACGCTATCTAGGATACGACCAGTACTTC.